This TCR beta chain comes out of a study of Graves' ophthalmopathy and Graves' hyperthyroidism. CDR3 length: 14 amino acids. The germline V and J ends were trimmed by 7 bases and 1 base, with 14 bases remaining between them. Researchers took RNA transcripts and amplified TCR beta CDR3 regions from them. RT-PCR was first run with HTBI primers, then multiplex PCR in a second round. TCRdb re-derived calls from the multiplex PCR reads in MiXCR, one entry per CDR3 protein. The sample carries almost 750,000 distinct CDR3 sequences, 35% to 50% recorded once. This sequence originates from an adult man with Graves' ophthalmopathy. The sample comprised peripheral blood. This rearrangement joins TRBV12-3 or TRBV12-4 to TRBJ2-7; D not resolved. The chain's CDR3 is CASTSPDGSYEQYF. In DNA, the CDR3 is TGTGCCAGCACCTCCCCGGACGGTTCCTACGAGCAGTACTTC.